What follows is one T cell receptor beta chain and its context. The target antigen is unknown. These data belong to a study of OX40 agonist ivuxolimab in advanced cancers. Study background: Hepatocellular carcinoma, melanoma, renal cell or head and neck cancer affected the dose-escalation patients. Whole-study results and caveats: CD8+ T cells showed, on average, more clonal expansion than CD4+ cells. With doses of 0.1-3.0 mg/kg, partial responders showed among the lowest clonal expansion.

TCRdb's table, derived via immunoSEQ multiplex PCR, lists solely in-frame clones and lacks some. The repertoire consists of some 40,000 clones, with 90% to 95% occurring once and the leading ten covering about 30%. V was clipped by 0 bases and J by 0 bases; unmatched bases: 5. The CDR3 totals 17 residues. Germline V gene data show CDR1 as SGDLS and CDR2 as YYNGEE. Material: CD4+ or CD8+ T cells sorted from blood, obtained in a trial of the OX40 agonist ivuxolimab. The gene calls are TRBV9 and TRBJ2-3; 9 nucleotides agree with TRBD2. This receptor was obtained from an adult with an advanced solid tumor such as melanoma, head and neck, liver or kidney cancer. CDR3: CASSVGASGMSTDTQYF. The CDR3 DNA reads TGTGCCAGCAGCGTAGGGGCTAGCGGGATGAGCACAGATACGCAGTATTTT.